This record looks at one T cell receptor beta chain sequence and its context. Antigen unknown. The assay was immunoSEQ multiplex PCR, and TCRdb's table has in-frame clones only and misses some. The sample yields more than 75,000 clones, 90% to 95% seen once. This specimen belongs to a study of cytomegalovirus exposure and HLA in healthy donors. Points from the study as a whole: Rare sequences made up most TCRs, while some public TCRs were found in many donors. Associated with cytomegalovirus, according to the listing, were around 160 TCR beta chains. Subsequent analysis found a tendency for first-cohort TCR clusters to co-occur within the roughly 130 validation repertoires. In vitro experiments confirmed that three CMV-associated chains were specific for CMV antigens.

This TCR came from a young man in good health and CMV-seronegative. The sample comprised PBMCs.

In DNA, the CDR3 is TGTGCCAGCAGGGGGCTCGGTGGTTACTACGAGCAGTACTTC. Its protein is CASRGLGGYYEQYF. The chain recombines TRBV27 with TRBJ2-7, with D possibly matching TRBD1 (5 bases). V dropped 6 bases and J dropped 3 bases, with 15 bases sitting between them. This CDR3 contains 14 residues. Germline V CDR1 and CDR2: MNHEY, SMNVEV (reference sequence).